Listed below are T cell receptor beta chains from one sample, sequenced in a study of STAT3 mutations in large granular lymphocyte leukemia. Method: immunoSEQ multiplex PCR; TCRdb's copy keeps in-frame clones and lacks some. The repertoire holds about 4,000 clones, with about 80% as singletons. Sequenced sample: peripheral blood mononuclear cells. These receptors all come from a boy aged 5-17 years with T-cell large granular lymphocyte leukemia. Some clones in this sample may be carry-over from other donors' samples. Each CDR3 is given with its conserved first and last residue. A D gene is named only where the DNA matches it firmly. The size entry is marked missing in some rows and otherwise reads once, few, many or a size class.

-	TRBV29-1	-	TRBJ1-1	TGCAGCGTTGCGGGGGTTTCGGGAGCTTTCTTT	CSVAGVSGAFF
-	TRBV5-1	-	TRBJ2-5	TGCGCCAGCAGCGGATGGACAACTCAAGAGACCCAGTACTTC	CASSGWTTQETQYF
-	TRBV29-1	-	TRBJ1-3	TGCAGCGTTGATCAGGGACCTGGAAACACCATATATTTT	CSVDQGPGNTIYF
few	TRBV5-3	-	TRBJ2-7	TGTGCCAGAAGCTTGCCTACAATGATCCAAGGAGGGTCCTACGAGCAGTACTTC	CARSLPTMIQGGSYEQYF
-	TRBV30	-	TRBJ1-2	TGTGCCTGGAGCGGGGCAGGGACTAACTATGGCTACACCTTC	CAWSGAGTNYGYTF
-	TRBV7-6	-	TRBJ2-7	TGTGCCAGCAGCTTAGCGGGTGGAGGGACAGCCTACGAGCAGTACTTC	CASSLAGGGTAYEQYF
-	TRBV30	-	TRBJ2-7	TGTGCCTGGAGTGCGCTAGATTCCCTAGCCTACGAGCAGTACTTC	CAWSALDSLAYEQYF
-	TRBV7-8	TRBD2	TRBJ2-7	TGTGCCAGCAGGGGGGAGGGGTCAACCTACGAGCAGTACTTC	CASRGEGSTYEQYF
-	TRBV30	-	TRBJ1-2	TGTGCCTGGAGTGTGAAAGGGAATTACGGCTACACCTTC	CAWSVKGNYGYTF
-	TRBV25-1	-	TRBJ1-6	TGTGCCAGCAGTGAATCTCTAGGGTGGAATTCACCCCTCCACTTT	CASSESLGWNSPLHF
-	TRBV28	TRBD2	TRBJ2-5	TGTGCCAGCAGTTCCCTAGCGGGAGCCTCCCTGGAGCAAGAGACCCAGTACTTC	CASSSLAGASLEQETQYF
-	TRBV5-6	-	TRBJ1-1	TGTGCCAGCAGCTTGGAGCGGTCAGGCGCTTTGAACACTGAAGCTTTCTTT	CASSLERSGALNTEAFF
-	TRBV10-3	-	TRBJ1-5	TGTGCCATCAGTGACCTAAATCAGCCCCAGCATTTT	CAISDLNQPQHF
-	TRBV12-5	-	TRBJ1-5	TGTGCTAGTGGTTTGGAAGAGGGTCAGCCCCAGCATTTT	CASGLEEGQPQHF
once	TRBV27	TRBD2	TRBJ2-5	TGTGCCAGCAGTCTGACTAGCGGGAGGGAGGAGACCCAGTACTTC	CASSLTSGREETQYF
-	TRBV7-9	-	TRBJ2-1	TGTGCCAGCAGCCTCGGACAGCTGGATCCGTTCTTC	CASSLGQLDPFF
-	TRBV6-6	-	TRBJ2-3	TGTGCCAGCAGTTACGGGGGGACTAGCACAGATACGCAGTATTTT	CASSYGGTSTDTQYF
-	TRBV5-4	-	TRBJ2-3	TGTGCCAGCAGCTTGGGGGGTACGGGAGTAGCGGATACGCAGTATTTT	CASSLGGTGVADTQYF
few	TRBV4-3	-	TRBJ1-2	TGCGCCAGCAGCCAAGAGATTTCAAGGAGGGATGGCTACACCTTC	CASSQEISRRDGYTF
few	TRBV29-1	TRBD1	TRBJ1-2	TGCAGCGTAGGCCGGGACAGGGGGCAGAACTATGGCTACACCTTC	CSVGRDRGQNYGYTF
once	TRBV5-1	TRBD2	TRBJ2-1	TGCGCCAGCAGCCCCCTAGCGGGAGATGATGAGCAGTTCTTC	CASSPLAGDDEQFF
-	TRBV25-1	TRBD2	TRBJ2-7	TGTGCCAGCAGTCGGGAGGGAGGGGCCTACGAGCAGTACTTC	CASSREGGAYEQYF
-	TRBV5-1	-	TRBJ2-7	TGCGCCAGCAGCCCGTCTTCCGGTTTGGAGACCTACGAGCAGTACTTC	CASSPSSGLETYEQYF
-	TRBV5-4	-	TRBJ2-7	TGTGCCAGCAGCGTGGACAGCTACGAGCAGTACTTC	CASSVDSYEQYF
once	TRBV30	-	TRBJ2-1	TGTGCCGCCGTAACTACCTACAATGAGCAGTTCTTC	CAAVTTYNEQFF
-	TRBV5-6	-	TRBJ1-4	TGTGCCAGCAGCTTGTGGAGGGGTCGGGAAAAACTGTTTTTT	CASSLWRGREKLFF
-	TRBV6-1	-	TRBJ1-2	TGTGCCAGCAGTGCGGACGATTATTCAGGGGACTATGGCTACACCTTC	CASSADDYSGDYGYTF
once	TRBV5-4	-	TRBJ2-5	TGTGCCAGCAGCCTCCTAACAGCCCAAGAGACCCAGTACTTC	CASSLLTAQETQYF
-	TRBV9	-	TRBJ1-1	TGTGCCAGCAGCGTATTCGGGGACACTGAAGCTTTCTTT	CASSVFGDTEAFF
-	TRBV10-2	TRBD2	TRBJ2-5	TGCGCCAGCCTAGCGGCCCAGTACTTC	CASLAAQYF
-	TRBV5-4	-	TRBJ1-3	TGTGCCAGCAGCTCAGGGCCCCGAAACACCATATATTTT	CASSSGPRNTIYF
-	TRBV6-5	-	TRBJ2-4	TGTGCCAGCAGTACTCTAGGGGCTGTCAAAAACATTCAGTACTTC	CASSTLGAVKNIQYF
-	TRBV29-1	TRBD1	TRBJ2-7	TGCAGCGTTGGTGGGACAGGGTACGAGCAGTACTTC	CSVGGTGYEQYF
-	TRBV13	-	TRBJ1-1	TGTGCCAGCAGCTTACTTCGCGCAGGAAACACTGAAGCTTTCTTT	CASSLLRAGNTEAFF